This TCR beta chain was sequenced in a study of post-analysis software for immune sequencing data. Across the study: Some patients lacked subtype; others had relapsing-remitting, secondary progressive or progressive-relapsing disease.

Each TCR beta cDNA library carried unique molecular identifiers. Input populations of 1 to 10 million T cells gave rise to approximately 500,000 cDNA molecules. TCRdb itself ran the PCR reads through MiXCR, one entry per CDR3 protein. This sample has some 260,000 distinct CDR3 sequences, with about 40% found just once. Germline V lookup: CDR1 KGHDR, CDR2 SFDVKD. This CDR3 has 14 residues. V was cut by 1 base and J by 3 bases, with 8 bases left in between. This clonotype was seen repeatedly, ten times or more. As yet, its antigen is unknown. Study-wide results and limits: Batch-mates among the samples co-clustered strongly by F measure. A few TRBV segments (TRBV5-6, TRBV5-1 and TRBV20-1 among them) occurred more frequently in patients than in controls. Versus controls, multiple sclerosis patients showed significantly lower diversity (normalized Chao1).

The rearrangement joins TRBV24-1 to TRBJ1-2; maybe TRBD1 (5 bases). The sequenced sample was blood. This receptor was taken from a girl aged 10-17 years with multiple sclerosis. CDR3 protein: CATSDFPRDYGYTF. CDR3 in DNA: TGTGCCACCAGTGATTTTCCCAGGGACTATGGCTACACCTTC.